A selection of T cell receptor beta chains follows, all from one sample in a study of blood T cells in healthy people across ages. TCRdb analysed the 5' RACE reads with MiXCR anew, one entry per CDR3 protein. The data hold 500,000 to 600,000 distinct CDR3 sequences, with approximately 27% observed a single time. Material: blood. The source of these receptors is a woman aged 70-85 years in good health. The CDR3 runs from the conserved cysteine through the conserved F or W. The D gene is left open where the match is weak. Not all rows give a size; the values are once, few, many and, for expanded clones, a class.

CDR3 protein: CASSNKQGLWETQYF; CDR3 DNA: TGTGCCAGCAGCAACAAACAGGGGTTGTGGGAGACCCAGTACTTC; J gene: TRBJ2-5; D gene: TRBD1; V gene: TRBV6-6; clone size: -
CDR3 protein: CASIFPDKNYEQYF; CDR3 DNA: TGTGCCAGCATATTCCCCGACAAGAACTACGAGCAGTACTTC; J gene: TRBJ2-7; D gene: -; V gene: TRBV2; clone size: few
CDR3 protein: CASSQEGITHEAFF; CDR3 DNA: TGTGCCAGCAGCCAAGAGGGGATTACCCACGAAGCTTTCTTT; J gene: TRBJ1-1; D gene: -; V gene: TRBV3-1; clone size: -
CDR3 protein: CVSSQGTRSNQPQHF; CDR3 DNA: TGCGTCAGCAGCCAAGGGACAAGAAGCAATCAGCCCCAGCATTTT; J gene: TRBJ1-5; D gene: -; V gene: TRBV4-3; clone size: -
CDR3 protein: CASSSPGGRETDTQYF; CDR3 DNA: TGTGCCAGCAGCAGCCCAGGGGGCAGGGAGACAGATACGCAGTATTTT; J gene: TRBJ2-3; D gene: TRBD1; V gene: TRBV11-2; clone size: few
CDR3 protein: CSAYSSGAYEQYF; CDR3 DNA: TGCAGTGCTTACTCTAGCGGAGCGTACGAGCAGTACTTC; J gene: TRBJ2-7; D gene: TRBD2; V gene: TRBV20-1; clone size: -
CDR3 protein: CATSRASGQVEQYF; CDR3 DNA: TGTGCCACCAGCAGAGCGAGCGGGCAGGTCGAGCAGTACTTC; J gene: TRBJ2-7; D gene: -; V gene: TRBV15; clone size: -
CDR3 protein: CASSRKGNTEAFF; CDR3 DNA: TGTGCCAGCAGTCGTAAGGGGAACACTGAAGCTTTCTTT; J gene: TRBJ1-1; D gene: -; V gene: TRBV12-3/TRBV12-4; clone size: once
CDR3 protein: CASSAVRGTEAFF; CDR3 DNA: TGTGCCAGCAGCGCCGTACGGGGAACTGAAGCTTTCTTT; J gene: TRBJ1-1; D gene: -; V gene: TRBV5-6; clone size: -
CDR3 protein: CASSERGPSGTHTGYTF; CDR3 DNA: TGTGCCAGCAGTGAAAGGGGTCCAAGTGGGACGCATACTGGCTACACCTTC; J gene: TRBJ1-2; D gene: -; V gene: TRBV6-1; clone size: -
CDR3 protein: CASSESYDRGNQPQHF; CDR3 DNA: TGTGCAAGCAGTGAATCCTATGACCGCGGCAATCAGCCCCAGCATTTT; J gene: TRBJ1-5; D gene: -; V gene: TRBV2; clone size: few
CDR3 protein: CSAIDRFNQPQHF; CDR3 DNA: TGCAGTGCTATTGACAGATTCAATCAGCCCCAGCATTTT; J gene: TRBJ1-5; D gene: -; V gene: TRBV20-1; clone size: few
CDR3 protein: CASSIRTGNVFMSYEQYF; CDR3 DNA: TGCGCCAGCAGCATAAGGACAGGGAACGTGTTTATGAGCTACGAGCAGTACTTC; J gene: TRBJ2-7; D gene: TRBD1; V gene: TRBV5-1; clone size: few
CDR3 protein: CASSALAGEGTYNEQFF; CDR3 DNA: TGTGCCAGCAGTGCCCTAGCGGGGGAAGGGACCTACAATGAGCAGTTCTTC; J gene: TRBJ2-1; D gene: TRBD2; V gene: TRBV6-1; clone size: -
CDR3 protein: CSASLTGWGSQHF; CDR3 DNA: TGCAGTGCTAGCCTGACGGGCTGGGGGTCCCAGCATTTT; J gene: TRBJ1-5; D gene: -; V gene: TRBV20-1; clone size: -
CDR3 protein: CSARDQSGGAPLHF; CDR3 DNA: TGCAGTGCTAGAGATCAGTCGGGCGGCGCACCCCTCCACTTT; J gene: TRBJ1-6; D gene: -; V gene: TRBV20-1; clone size: few
CDR3 protein: CASSLTSGVREQFF; CDR3 DNA: TGTGCCAGCAGCTTGACTAGCGGGGTACGAGAGCAGTTCTTC; J gene: TRBJ2-1; D gene: TRBD2; V gene: TRBV11-2; clone size: -
CDR3 protein: CATGPTGNTEAFF; CDR3 DNA: TGTGCCACTGGACCGACAGGGAACACTGAAGCTTTCTTT; J gene: TRBJ1-1; D gene: -; V gene: TRBV10-3; clone size: -
CDR3 protein: CASSLVWREKLFF; CDR3 DNA: TGTGCCAGCAGCTTAGTGTGGCGCGAAAAACTGTTTTTT; J gene: TRBJ1-4; D gene: -; V gene: TRBV7-2; clone size: many
CDR3 protein: CASSFGLARGANVLTF; CDR3 DNA: TGTGCCAGCAGCTTCGGACTAGCAAGGGGGGCCAACGTCCTGACTTTC; J gene: TRBJ2-6; D gene: TRBD2; V gene: TRBV7-2; clone size: few
CDR3 protein: CASSEFGAGAPTEAFF; CDR3 DNA: TGTGCCAGCAGTGAATTCGGGGCGGGGGCCCCCACTGAAGCTTTCTTT; J gene: TRBJ1-1; D gene: -; V gene: TRBV2; clone size: -
CDR3 protein: CASSAGKKDEQYF; CDR3 DNA: TGTGCCAGCAGTGCCGGTAAGAAGGACGAGCAGTACTTC; J gene: TRBJ2-7; D gene: -; V gene: TRBV2; clone size: -
CDR3 protein: CATSRVYYGYTF; CDR3 DNA: TGTGCCACCAGCAGAGTGTACTATGGCTACACCTTC; J gene: TRBJ1-2; D gene: -; V gene: TRBV15; clone size: -
CDR3 protein: CASSPSSDTRYF; CDR3 DNA: TGTGCCAGCAGCCCCAGCTCAGATACGCGGTATTTT; J gene: TRBJ2-3; D gene: -; V gene: TRBV14; clone size: -
CDR3 protein: CASSLVSGGGPRETQYF; CDR3 DNA: TGTGCCAGCAGCTTAGTAAGCGGGGGCGGCCCGAGAGAGACCCAGTACTTC; J gene: TRBJ2-5; D gene: TRBD2; V gene: TRBV7-6; clone size: few
CDR3 protein: CASSPGGLANEKLFF; CDR3 DNA: TGTGCCAGCAGCCCAGGGGGCCTAGCTAATGAAAAACTGTTTTTT; J gene: TRBJ1-4; D gene: TRBD1; V gene: TRBV7-9; clone size: -
CDR3 protein: CASSPQGGTATNYGYTF; CDR3 DNA: TGTGCCAGCTCACCCCAGGGTGGGACCGCTACTAACTATGGCTACACCTTC; J gene: TRBJ1-2; D gene: -; V gene: TRBV18; clone size: -
CDR3 protein: CASSSASGVLGGGYTF; CDR3 DNA: TGTGCCAGCAGTTCCGCCTCAGGGGTCCTCGGTGGTGGCTACACCTTC; J gene: TRBJ1-2; D gene: -; V gene: TRBV12-3/TRBV12-4; clone size: few
CDR3 protein: CASSLTSSRVSDTQYF; CDR3 DNA: TGTGCCAGCAGCTTAACGAGTAGCCGGGTGTCCGATACGCAGTATTTT; J gene: TRBJ2-3; D gene: -; V gene: TRBV7-3; clone size: -
CDR3 protein: CASSLTGLSGGYTF; CDR3 DNA: TGCGCCAGCAGCCTTACCGGGCTTTCCGGTGGCTACACCTTC; J gene: TRBJ1-2; D gene: -; V gene: TRBV5-1; clone size: -
CDR3 protein: CASSYSRGGGGNQPQHF; CDR3 DNA: TGTGCCAGCAGTTACTCGAGAGGGGGCGGAGGCAATCAGCCCCAGCATTTT; J gene: TRBJ1-5; D gene: TRBD1; V gene: TRBV6-5; clone size: -
CDR3 protein: CASSQGQTYEQYF; CDR3 DNA: TGTGCCAGCAGCCAAGGGCAGACCTACGAGCAGTACTTC; J gene: TRBJ2-7; D gene: -; V gene: TRBV14; clone size: few
CDR3 protein: CASSLDYPDTQYF; CDR3 DNA: TGTGCCAGCAGCTTAGATTACCCAGATACGCAGTATTTT; J gene: TRBJ2-3; D gene: -; V gene: TRBV11-2; clone size: -
CDR3 protein: CAASRDRTGGYTF; CDR3 DNA: TGTGCCGCCAGCAGAGATAGGACAGGGGGCTACACCTTC; J gene: TRBJ1-2; D gene: TRBD1; V gene: TRBV15; clone size: -
CDR3 protein: CASRRGAQGYNEQFF; CDR3 DNA: TGTGCCAGTCGTAGAGGGGCACAAGGCTACAATGAGCAGTTCTTC; J gene: TRBJ2-1; D gene: -; V gene: TRBV7-2; clone size: few
CDR3 protein: CASSQGAGQTDYGYTF; CDR3 DNA: TGCGCCAGCAGCCAAGGAGCCGGACAGACTGACTATGGCTACACCTTC; J gene: TRBJ1-2; D gene: -; V gene: TRBV4-3; clone size: -
CDR3 protein: CSVELVRENIQYF; CDR3 DNA: TGCAGCGTTGAACTTGTACGGGAAAACATTCAGTACTTC; J gene: TRBJ2-4; D gene: -; V gene: TRBV29-1; clone size: few
CDR3 protein: CSATPGQGYNEQFF; CDR3 DNA: TGCAGTGCTACACCGGGACAGGGATACAATGAGCAGTTCTTC; J gene: TRBJ2-1; D gene: TRBD1; V gene: TRBV20-1; clone size: few
CDR3 protein: CSATLSGTGGWGYTF; CDR3 DNA: TGCAGCGCCACCTTGTCTGGGACAGGGGGCTGGGGCTACACCTTC; J gene: TRBJ1-2; D gene: TRBD1; V gene: TRBV29-1; clone size: -
CDR3 protein: CASSLRGGAAYNEQFF; CDR3 DNA: TGTGCCAGCAGTTTACGCGGGGGGGCCGCCTACAATGAGCAGTTCTTC; J gene: TRBJ2-1; D gene: TRBD2; V gene: TRBV12-3/TRBV12-4; clone size: -
CDR3 protein: CASSGGRGETGELFF; CDR3 DNA: TGTGCCAGCAGCGGCGGCAGGGGGGAGACCGGGGAGCTGTTTTTT; J gene: TRBJ2-2; D gene: -; V gene: TRBV9; clone size: -
CDR3 protein: CASSLDRGSGNTIYF; CDR3 DNA: TGTGCCAGCAGCTTGGACAGGGGGAGTGGAAACACCATATATTTT; J gene: TRBJ1-3; D gene: TRBD1; V gene: TRBV5-5; clone size: many
CDR3 protein: CASSPRRNTDTQYF; CDR3 DNA: TGTGCCAGCAGCCCACGACGGAACACAGATACGCAGTATTTT; J gene: TRBJ2-3; D gene: -; V gene: TRBV7-9; clone size: few
CDR3 protein: CASSLRPDNEQFF; CDR3 DNA: TGTGCCAGCAGTTTAAGGCCGGACAATGAGCAGTTCTTC; J gene: TRBJ2-1; D gene: -; V gene: TRBV7-9; clone size: -
CDR3 protein: CASSEVGKLFF; CDR3 DNA: TGTGCCAGCAGTGAAGTGGGGAAACTGTTTTTT; J gene: TRBJ1-4; D gene: -; V gene: TRBV2; clone size: -
CDR3 protein: CASSSSGTITEAFF; CDR3 DNA: TGCGCCAGCAGCTCTAGCGGCACCATCACTGAAGCTTTCTTT; J gene: TRBJ1-1; D gene: -; V gene: TRBV5-1; clone size: -
CDR3 protein: CASSQDWGANTGELFF; CDR3 DNA: TGCGCCAGCAGCCAAGATTGGGGGGCTAACACCGGGGAGCTGTTTTTT; J gene: TRBJ2-2; D gene: -; V gene: TRBV4-3; clone size: few
CDR3 protein: CASGEEQGWNIQYF; CDR3 DNA: TGTGCCAGCGGCGAAGAACAGGGTTGGAACATTCAGTACTTC; J gene: TRBJ2-4; D gene: -; V gene: TRBV7-2; clone size: few
CDR3 protein: CASSLVRTGSDEQFF; CDR3 DNA: TGTGCCAGCAGCTTAGTTAGGACAGGGTCCGATGAGCAGTTCTTC; J gene: TRBJ2-1; D gene: TRBD1; V gene: TRBV7-2; clone size: few
CDR3 protein: CASSQGTSRGETQYF; CDR3 DNA: TGCGCCAGCAGCCAAGGGACTAGTAGGGGAGAGACCCAGTACTTC; J gene: TRBJ2-5; D gene: TRBD2; V gene: TRBV4-1; clone size: few
CDR3 protein: CASSLGHLKQFF; CDR3 DNA: TGTGCCAGCAGCTTAGGTCACCTCAAGCAGTTCTTC; J gene: TRBJ2-1; D gene: -; V gene: TRBV7-8; clone size: -
CDR3 protein: CSATGSWSYEQYF; CDR3 DNA: TGCAGTGCTACGGGTTCTTGGTCCTACGAGCAGTACTTC; J gene: TRBJ2-7; D gene: -; V gene: TRBV20-1; clone size: -
CDR3 protein: CASSVGRSTDTQYF; CDR3 DNA: TGTGCCAGCAGTGTAGGCCGTAGCACAGATACGCAGTATTTT; J gene: TRBJ2-3; D gene: -; V gene: TRBV2; clone size: -
CDR3 protein: CASSATGKSSTDTQYF; CDR3 DNA: TGTGCCAGCAGCGCGACAGGCAAATCTAGCACAGATACGCAGTATTTT; J gene: TRBJ2-3; D gene: -; V gene: TRBV7-2; clone size: -